The rows below give T cell receptor beta chains drawn from one sample of a study of graft-versus-host responses after intestinal transplantation. Only in-frame clones appear in the TCRdb table, and some are missing; sequencing was by immunoSEQ multiplex PCR. Here the sample spans 15,000 or so clones, around 67% being singletons. The sample here was ileum tissue, taken almost 700 days after intestinal transplantation. These receptors were taken from a human patient who received an intestinal transplant, so some T cells may come from the graft donor. Each CDR3 is given with its conserved first and last residue.

J	V	CDR3
TRBJ1-4	TRBV6-1	CASSEFQTNEKLFF
TRBJ2-5	TRBV9	CASSFSAGGQETQYF
TRBJ1-1	TRBV13	CASRRDYTEAFF
TRBJ2-1	TRBV27	CASSLSPGGGYSYNEQFF
TRBJ2-5	TRBV7-9	CASSLSSLPETQYF
TRBJ2-1	TRBV2	CASSLSGVSYNEQFF
TRBJ2-7	TRBV6-1	CASSRQGLGYEQYF
TRBJ2-3	TRBV10-3	CAISERVSGESTDTQYF
TRBJ2-3	TRBV6-4	CASSDRTSGADTQYF
TRBJ2-7	TRBV27	CATFRVSYEQYF
TRBJ2-5	TRBV7-9	CASSPAVETQYF
TRBJ2-7	TRBV6-5	CASRRAYEQYF
TRBJ1-5	TRBV6-6	CASSGPGPSNQPQHF
TRBJ1-5	TRBV27	CASSLLGDSINQPQHF
TRBJ1-1	TRBV5-6	CASSFTGEAFF
TRBJ2-3	TRBV4-3	CASSQGLASSTDTQYF
TRBJ1-4	TRBV6-5	CASSPDRGREKLFF
TRBJ1-4	TRBV7-2	CASRKSGSTNEKLFF
TRBJ1-3	TRBV27	CASSLSGHPLSGNTIYF
TRBJ2-7	TRBV7-2	CASSLALGGGGYEQYF
TRBJ1-5	TRBV28	CASTPGISNQPQHF
TRBJ1-3	TRBV4-3	CASSPTGGGNTIYF
TRBJ2-1	TRBV15	CATSRDPPAGALTNNEQFF
TRBJ1-4	TRBV30	CACRADGVGGKLFF
TRBJ1-4	TRBV7-8	CASSLGRGSTNEKLFF
TRBJ1-2	TRBV11-1	CASSLTPRQGGNYGYTF
TRBJ2-3	TRBV10-3	CAISGAGQLTDTQYF
TRBJ2-7	TRBV9	CASSEGLEFNEQYF
TRBJ2-1	TRBV4-3	CASSQDGTTYNEQFF
TRBJ1-2	TRBV7-8	CASSLASRNYGYTF
TRBJ2-7	TRBV2	CASSNDRIYEQYF
TRBJ2-7	TRBV7-7	CASSLALSGRYEQYF
TRBJ2-5	TRBV6-6	CASTKGEYGETQYF
TRBJ2-7	TRBV10-1	CASSSGTGSREQYF
TRBJ1-4	TRBV4-3	CASSQGHRDNEKLFF
TRBJ2-7	TRBV2	CASWTQNSGGAGEQYF
TRBJ2-3	TRBV15	CATSTISTDTQYF
TRBJ1-1	TRBV6-5	CASSRPGGGTEAFF
TRBJ1-6	TRBV4-3	CASSQEPGYTNSPLHF
TRBJ1-2	TRBV19	CASSIAGARYGYTF
TRBJ2-1	TRBV11-2	CASSLRNSRNEQFF
TRBJ1-5	TRBV6-6	CASSYSGVGNQPQHF
TRBJ1-1	TRBV4-3	CASSQLKTGGTEAFF
TRBJ1-4	TRBV30	CAWSPDAGQGGWATNEKLFF
.	TRBV11-2	CASSLGLGQGHSYEQYF
TRBJ2-7	TRBV30	CAWGTGPYEQYF
TRBJ2-1	TRBV11-2	CASSVSGTRYNEQFF
TRBJ1-5	TRBV23-1	CASSQSKSSTGQPQHF
TRBJ1-4	TRBV2	CASSGGQTSPKLFF
TRBJ1-1	TRBV5-1	CASSQTGYTEAFF
TRBJ1-4	TRBV7-9	CASRGQAMEKLFF
TRBJ2-1	TRBV4-3	CASSQDLGLAGVYEQFF
TRBJ2-7	TRBV7-2	CASSLDPRALTGAYEQYF
TRBJ1-2	TRBV9	CASSVGGQANYGYTF
TRBJ2-2	TRBV7-6	CASSSGLAGNTGELFF
TRBJ1-1	TRBV7-2	CASSSPGGDNTEAFF
TRBJ1-2	TRBV7-2	CASSTSTGTLVGYTF
TRBJ1-6	TRBV6-1	CASSGAGGRDSPLHF
TRBJ2-3	TRBV7-2	CASSARSGGDTQYF